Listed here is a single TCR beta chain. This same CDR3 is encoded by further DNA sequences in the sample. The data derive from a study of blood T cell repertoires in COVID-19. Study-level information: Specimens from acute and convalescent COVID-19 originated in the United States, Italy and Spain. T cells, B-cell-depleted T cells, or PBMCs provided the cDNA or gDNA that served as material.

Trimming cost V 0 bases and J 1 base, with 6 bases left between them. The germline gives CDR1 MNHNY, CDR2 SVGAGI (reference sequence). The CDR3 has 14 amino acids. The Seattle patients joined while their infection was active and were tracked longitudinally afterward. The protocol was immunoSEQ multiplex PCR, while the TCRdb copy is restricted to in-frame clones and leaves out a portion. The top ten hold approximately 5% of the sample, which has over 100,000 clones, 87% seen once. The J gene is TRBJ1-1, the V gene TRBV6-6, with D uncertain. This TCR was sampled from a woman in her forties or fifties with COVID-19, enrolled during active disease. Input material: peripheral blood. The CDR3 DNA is TGTGCCAGCAGTTACTCCGAGGGGAACACTGAAGCTTTCTTT. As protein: CASSYSEGNTEAFF.